This T cell receptor (beta chain) appears in the sequencing data of a study of blood T cell repertoires in COVID-19 (dated by TCRdb to about 2020). Notes on the research overall: Samples from collaborators originated in the United States, Italy and Spain and spanned both the acute and convalescent phases of COVID-19. The material from the prospective study consisted of cDNA or gDNA derived from T cells, B-cell-depleted T cells, or PBMCs. The dataset comprised deeply sampled blood TCRbeta repertoires from subjects exposed to, actively infected with, or recovered from COVID-19. The repertoires were made available in a free public database intended to serve as a resource for research on the immune response to SARS-CoV-2. The samples were drawn from two sources: the first 160 participants of the ongoing ImmuneRACE study, and about 1,300 subjects contributed by 6 global collaborators. Sample metadata almost always included a de-identified subject ID, COVID-19 status, age in years and sex. Where available, HLA class I and class II types were taken from metadata supplied by the sample provider and were not determined by assay-based typing. On the study overall, not on this receptor specifically: Clinical and demographic metadata were provided uncurated, with the amount varying by source and participant.

The collaborating institutions used their own protocols to collect whole blood in K2EDTA tubes. For TCRbeta analysis, collaborators shipped samples as frozen whole blood, isolated PBMCs, or DNA extracted from either of those sample types. This clone was seen once. Its specific antigen is unknown. Per-base qualities were not stored, and no clone one base away is much larger. TCRbeta CDR3 regions were amplified from genomic DNA using the immunoSEQ Assay, a bias-controlled multiplex PCR. The original methods were these. The number of nucleated cells in each sample was estimated by amplification of reference gene primers within the assay. To quantify the absolute abundance of each unique TCRbeta CDR3 rearrangement, sequence reads were collapsed and filtered. Productive Simpson clonality was computed per sample as the square root of Simpson's diversity index over productive rearrangements. TCRdb limited this immuneACCESS table to in-frame rearrangements with V and J called. A share of clones is missing; checked studies link under half to unresolved V genes, and the rest is unexplained. V, J and clone size are those of that table, while D and trimming were read from the DNA. Within this sample are roughly 260,000 clones, with over 75% of them counted one time only. Jointly, the top ten make up 2% to 2.5% of the sample.

Material: peripheral blood. The sequence was collected from a woman in her 50s with acute or convalescent COVID-19.

Here is the DNA: TGTGCCAGCAGTTACGGAGCAGGGAGGTACAATGAGCAGTTCTTC. Its protein product is CASSYGAGRYNEQFF. The chain employs TRBV6-5 and TRBJ2-1, with TRBD2 as a weak D call on 6 bases. Based on the germline V gene, the CDR1 and CDR2 sequences are MNHEY and SVGAGI. The CDR3 goes from the cysteine to the phenylalanine over 15 residues. The entry retains the CDR3 DNA only, 45 bases that are in frame from base 1. Trimming at the junction amounts to 2 bases on V and 4 bases on J, and the germline ends lie 12 bases apart.